Listed below are T cell receptor beta chains from one sample, sequenced in a study of vaccination effects on CD4 cells after COVID-19. Antigens for these TCRs are unknown. Assay: immunoSEQ multiplex PCR; the TCRdb copy retains only in-frame clones and omits some. The sample shows around 53,000 clones, around 80% of them seen only once. The material was CD4+ T cells from PBMCs cultured without peptide, obtained after COVID-19 vaccination. These receptors came from a human donor who had a prior SARS-CoV-2 infection. Each CDR3 is given with its conserved first and last residue. The order of the fields is J gene, D gene, clone size, V gene, CDR3 protein, CDR3 DNA. The D gene is left open where the match is weak. Only part of the rows carry a size: once, few, many, or a class if the clone is expanded.

j_gene: TRBJ1-2; d_gene: .; abundance: .; v_gene: TRBV14; CDR3aa: CASSQGLGTYGYTF; CDR3nt: TGTGCCAGCAGCCAGGGCCTAGGGACGTATGGCTACACCTTC
j_gene: TRBJ1-1; d_gene: .; abundance: .; v_gene: TRBV21-1; CDR3aa: CARRGRVNTEAFF; CDR3nt: TGTGCCCGAAGAGGCAGGGTGAACACTGAAGCTTTCTTT
j_gene: TRBJ2-3; d_gene: .; abundance: .; v_gene: TRBV5-1; CDR3aa: CASSFTGMSTDTQYF; CDR3nt: TGCGCCAGCAGCTTTACAGGGATGAGCACAGATACGCAGTATTTT
j_gene: TRBJ2-5; d_gene: .; abundance: .; v_gene: TRBV4-2; CDR3aa: CASSQEASKGETQYF; CDR3nt: TGTGCCAGCAGCCAAGAAGCTAGTAAAGGGGAGACCCAGTACTTC
j_gene: TRBJ2-7; d_gene: .; abundance: once; v_gene: TRBV2; CDR3aa: CASSDQGLSYEQYF; CDR3nt: TGTGCCAGCAGTGATCAGGGGCTCAGCTACGAGCAGTACTTC
j_gene: TRBJ2-3; d_gene: TRBD2; abundance: .; v_gene: TRBV15; CDR3aa: CATSRDSSGRGRDTQYF; CDR3nt: TGTGCCACCAGCAGAGATAGTAGCGGGAGAGGCAGAGATACGCAGTATTTT
j_gene: TRBJ2-1; d_gene: .; abundance: .; v_gene: TRBV7-2; CDR3aa: CASSLRAGWHEQFF; CDR3nt: TGTGCCAGCAGCTTACGAGCAGGGTGGCATGAGCAGTTCTTC
j_gene: TRBJ2-2; d_gene: .; abundance: .; v_gene: TRBV24-1; CDR3aa: CATSDISPGPGELFF; CDR3nt: TGTGCCACCAGTGATATAAGCCCCGGCCCGGGGGAGCTGTTTTTT
j_gene: TRBJ1-4; d_gene: .; abundance: .; v_gene: TRBV5-1; CDR3aa: CASSLGTGIIYEKLFF; CDR3nt: TGCGCCAGCAGCTTGGGGACCGGAATAATTTATGAAAAACTGTTTTTT
j_gene: TRBJ2-7; d_gene: TRBD1; abundance: .; v_gene: TRBV5-5; CDR3aa: CASSASGQGLREQYF; CDR3nt: TGTGCCAGCAGCGCATCGGGACAGGGCTTGAGGGAGCAGTACTTC
j_gene: TRBJ2-1; d_gene: TRBD2; abundance: .; v_gene: TRBV30; CDR3aa: CASTGGRAYNEQFF; CDR3nt: TGTGCCTCGACCGGGGGGAGGGCCTACAATGAGCAGTTCTTC
j_gene: TRBJ1-1; d_gene: .; abundance: .; v_gene: TRBV6-2/TRBV6-3; CDR3aa: CASSYGADRRAFF; CDR3nt: TGTGCCAGCAGTTACGGGGCAGACAGGAGGGCTTTCTTT
j_gene: TRBJ2-1; d_gene: .; abundance: .; v_gene: TRBV6-5; CDR3aa: CASSSASYSSYNEQFF; CDR3nt: TGTGCCAGCAGTTCGGCTAGCTACTCTTCCTACAATGAGCAGTTCTTC
j_gene: TRBJ2-3; d_gene: TRBD1; abundance: .; v_gene: TRBV19; CDR3aa: CASSISREVGQGATDTQYF; CDR3nt: TGTGCCAGTAGTATATCCCGGGAGGTAGGACAGGGGGCGACAGATACGCAGTATTTT
j_gene: TRBJ2-7; d_gene: TRBD2; abundance: .; v_gene: TRBV30; CDR3aa: CAWWTSRLSSYEQYF; CDR3nt: TGTGCCTGGTGGACTAGCCGACTGAGCTCCTACGAGCAGTACTTC
j_gene: TRBJ2-7; d_gene: TRBD2; abundance: once; v_gene: TRBV4-1; CDR3aa: CASSQEHRLAGPYEQYF; CDR3nt: TGCGCCAGCAGCCAAGAACATCGACTAGCGGGTCCCTACGAGCAGTACTTC
j_gene: TRBJ1-1; d_gene: .; abundance: .; v_gene: TRBV6-5; CDR3aa: CASRTTGGDTEAFF; CDR3nt: TGTGCCAGCAGAACGACGGGTGGGGACACTGAAGCTTTCTTT
j_gene: TRBJ2-2; d_gene: TRBD2; abundance: .; v_gene: TRBV19; CDR3aa: CASSLGTSGRANTGELFF; CDR3nt: TGTGCCAGTAGTCTAGGGACTAGCGGGAGGGCGAACACCGGGGAGCTGTTTTTT
j_gene: TRBJ1-6; d_gene: .; abundance: few; v_gene: TRBV6-5; CDR3aa: CASRRDNVFSPLHF; CDR3nt: TGTGCCAGCAGAAGGGACAATGTCTTTTCACCCCTCCACTTT
j_gene: TRBJ2-2; d_gene: TRBD2; abundance: .; v_gene: TRBV7-3; CDR3aa: CASSLTGGGAAGELFF; CDR3nt: TGTGCCAGCAGCTTAACCGGCGGGGGGGCCGCCGGGGAGCTGTTTTTT
j_gene: TRBJ2-1; d_gene: .; abundance: .; v_gene: TRBV21-1; CDR3aa: CASSSRGASGTSYNEQFF; CDR3nt: TGTGCCAGCAGCAGTCGGGGGGCTAGCGGGACCTCCTACAATGAGCAGTTCTTC
j_gene: TRBJ1-2; d_gene: .; abundance: .; v_gene: TRBV2; CDR3aa: CASKFQGSRYGYTF; CDR3nt: TGTGCCAGCAAGTTTCAGGGTTCGAGGTATGGCTACACCTTC
j_gene: TRBJ2-1; d_gene: TRBD2; abundance: .; v_gene: TRBV24-1; CDR3aa: CATSDSSGRALNEQFF; CDR3nt: TGTGCCACCAGTGATTCAAGCGGGAGGGCATTGAATGAGCAGTTCTTC
j_gene: TRBJ2-1; d_gene: .; abundance: once; v_gene: TRBV7-2; CDR3aa: CASSLGSLYEQFF; CDR3nt: TGTGCCAGCAGCTTAGGTAGTCTCTATGAGCAGTTCTTC
j_gene: TRBJ1-2; d_gene: .; abundance: .; v_gene: TRBV4-2; CDR3aa: CASSPEISSTGGYTF; CDR3nt: TGTGCCAGCAGCCCCGAGATTTCAAGCACGGGTGGCTACACCTTC
j_gene: TRBJ2-5; d_gene: .; abundance: .; v_gene: TRBV12-3/TRBV12-4; CDR3aa: CASSLTDQETQYF; CDR3nt: TGTGCCAGCAGTTTGACAGACCAAGAGACCCAGTACTTC
j_gene: TRBJ1-1; d_gene: .; abundance: .; v_gene: TRBV5-1; CDR3aa: CASSFSGTQNTEAFF; CDR3nt: TGCGCCAGCAGCTTTTCAGGGACACAGAACACTGAAGCTTTCTTT
j_gene: TRBJ1-6; d_gene: .; abundance: few; v_gene: TRBV19; CDR3aa: CASSMGHSANSPLHF; CDR3nt: TGTGCCAGTAGTATGGGTCACTCCGCTAATTCACCCCTCCACTTT
j_gene: TRBJ2-6; d_gene: TRBD2; abundance: .; v_gene: TRBV19; CDR3aa: CASSIIAGAGANVLTF; CDR3nt: TGTGCCAGTAGTATTATAGCGGGAGCTGGGGCCAACGTCCTGACTTTC
j_gene: TRBJ2-3; d_gene: .; abundance: .; v_gene: TRBV11-3; CDR3aa: CASSRGPDTQYF; CDR3nt: TGTGCCAGCAGCCGAGGGCCAGATACGCAGTATTTT
j_gene: TRBJ2-1; d_gene: .; abundance: .; v_gene: TRBV4-3; CDR3aa: CASSLAGAYNEQFF; CDR3nt: TGCGCCAGCAGCCTTGCCGGGGCCTACAATGAGCAGTTCTTC
j_gene: TRBJ1-2; d_gene: .; abundance: .; v_gene: TRBV7-2; CDR3aa: CASSTMNYGYTF; CDR3nt: TGTGCCAGCAGCACAATGAACTATGGCTACACCTTC
j_gene: TRBJ2-3; d_gene: .; abundance: .; v_gene: TRBV5-8; CDR3aa: CASSPRLHSPTDTQYF; CDR3nt: TGTGCCAGCAGCCCCCGCCTCCACTCCCCCACAGATACGCAGTATTTT
j_gene: TRBJ2-5; d_gene: TRBD2; abundance: .; v_gene: TRBV2; CDR3aa: CALSGTQETQYF; CDR3nt: TGTGCTCTGAGCGGGACCCAAGAGACCCAGTACTTC
j_gene: TRBJ2-3; d_gene: TRBD2; abundance: .; v_gene: TRBV10-3; CDR3aa: CAIRGLAYTDTQYF; CDR3nt: TGTGCCATCAGGGGACTAGCGTACACAGATACGCAGTATTTT
j_gene: TRBJ2-1; d_gene: .; abundance: .; v_gene: TRBV19; CDR3aa: CASSPPLAWHEQFF; CDR3nt: TGTGCCAGTAGTCCACCTCTAGCGTGGCATGAGCAGTTCTTC
j_gene: TRBJ2-7; d_gene: .; abundance: few; v_gene: TRBV3-1/TRBV3-2; CDR3aa: CASSRGLGYEQYF; CDR3nt: TGTGCCAGCAGCCGGGGCCTGGGCTACGAGCAGTACTTC
j_gene: TRBJ2-3; d_gene: .; abundance: .; v_gene: TRBV18; CDR3aa: CASSPETSTDTQYF; CDR3nt: TGTGCCAGCTCACCAGAAACTAGCACAGATACGCAGTATTTT
j_gene: TRBJ2-2; d_gene: TRBD1; abundance: .; v_gene: TRBV9; CDR3aa: CASSVGQVTNTGELFF; CDR3nt: TGTGCCAGCAGCGTCGGACAGGTAACGAACACCGGGGAGCTGTTTTTT
j_gene: TRBJ2-3; d_gene: .; abundance: .; v_gene: TRBV9; CDR3aa: CASSVNPLTDTQYF; CDR3nt: TGTGCCAGCAGCGTTAACCCTCTCACAGATACGCAGTATTTT
j_gene: TRBJ2-3; d_gene: .; abundance: once; v_gene: TRBV5-4; CDR3aa: CASSATLGIDTQYF; CDR3nt: TGTGCCAGCAGCGCGACACTAGGAATTGATACGCAGTATTTT
j_gene: TRBJ2-4; d_gene: TRBD2; abundance: .; v_gene: TRBV20-1; CDR3aa: CSASRSGRSLAKNIQYF; CDR3nt: TGCAGTGCTAGTCGTAGCGGGAGGTCTTTAGCCAAAAACATTCAGTACTTC
j_gene: TRBJ2-7; d_gene: .; abundance: few; v_gene: TRBV5-8; CDR3aa: CASSLFYPAYEQYF; CDR3nt: TGTGCCAGCAGCTTGTTCTACCCCGCCTACGAGCAGTACTTC
j_gene: TRBJ1-2; d_gene: .; abundance: .; v_gene: TRBV19; CDR3aa: CASSMSRANYGYTF; CDR3nt: TGTGCCAGTAGTATGTCCCGGGCTAACTATGGCTACACCTTC
j_gene: TRBJ2-1; d_gene: TRBD2; abundance: .; v_gene: TRBV10-3; CDR3aa: CAISGGLAGSYNEQFF; CDR3nt: TGTGCCATCAGTGGGGGACTAGCGGGCTCCTACAATGAGCAGTTCTTC
j_gene: TRBJ1-5; d_gene: TRBD1; abundance: few; v_gene: TRBV2; CDR3aa: CASSVQGQVSNQPQHF; CDR3nt: TGTGCCAGCAGTGTTCAAGGACAGGTTAGCAATCAGCCCCAGCATTTT
j_gene: TRBJ2-5; d_gene: TRBD1; abundance: .; v_gene: TRBV6-6; CDR3aa: CASAPGQLQETQYF; CDR3nt: TGTGCCAGCGCGCCGGGACAGCTACAAGAGACCCAGTACTTC
j_gene: TRBJ2-2; d_gene: .; abundance: .; v_gene: TRBV5-1; CDR3aa: CASSLGAGENTGELFF; CDR3nt: TGCGCCAGCAGCTTGGGAGCGGGCGAGAACACCGGGGAGCTGTTTTTT
j_gene: TRBJ2-5; d_gene: .; abundance: .; v_gene: TRBV5-4; CDR3aa: CASSLPGLEGGETQYF; CDR3nt: TGTGCCAGCAGCTTGCCTGGACTAGAGGGGGGAGAGACCCAGTACTTC